These T cell receptor beta chains were read from a single sample in a study of cytomegalovirus exposure and HLA in healthy donors. Data came from immunoSEQ multiplex PCR; TCRdb stores just in-frame clones and leaves some out. The sample contains about 240,000 clones, 70% to 90% of which appear only once. Sequencing was performed on PBMCs. The receptors were gathered from a woman aged 25 to 39 in good health and CMV-seropositive. The CDR3 runs from the conserved cysteine through the conserved F or W. Each record gives: clone size, D gene, V gene, J gene, CDR3 protein, CDR3 DNA. D genes are given only for firm matches. Clone size is given for some rows only: seen once, a few or many times, or a class if the clone is expanded.

size: once
D: NA
V: TRBV5-8
J: TRBJ2-1
CDR3: CASSLREWGNEQFF
DNA: TGTGCCAGCAGCTTGCGGGAGTGGGGCAATGAGCAGTTCTTC

size: once
D: TRBD1
V: TRBV5-1
J: TRBJ2-7
CDR3: CASSWGTASSFDEQYF
DNA: TGCGCCAGCAGCTGGGGGACAGCGTCTAGTTTTGACGAGCAGTACTTC

size: NA
D: TRBD2
V: TRBV25-1
J: TRBJ2-3
CDR3: CASSEGGGLQQYF
DNA: TGTGCCAGCAGTGAGGGGGGGGGACTGCAACAGTATTTT

size: NA
D: TRBD1
V: TRBV5-1
J: TRBJ2-3
CDR3: CASSLFGTASDTQYF
DNA: TGCGCCAGCAGCTTGTTTGGGACAGCTTCCGATACGCAGTATTTT

size: once
D: NA
V: TRBV27
J: TRBJ2-5
CDR3: CASSLWAGDQETQYF
DNA: TGTGCCAGCAGTTTATGGGCAGGGGACCAAGAGACCCAGTACTTC

size: NA
D: TRBD1
V: TRBV29-1
J: TRBJ1-5
CDR3: CSVAGTGTNQPQHF
DNA: TGCAGCGTCGCCGGGACAGGGACAAATCAGCCCCAGCATTTT

size: NA
D: NA
V: TRBV11-1
J: TRBJ2-1
CDR3: CASSFWGPNEQFF
DNA: TGTGCCAGCAGCTTTTGGGGGCCCAATGAGCAGTTCTTC

size: NA
D: TRBD2
V: TRBV19
J: TRBJ2-1
CDR3: CASSSGGEQFF
DNA: TGTGCCAGTAGCTCGGGGGGTGAGCAGTTCTTC

size: NA
D: NA
V: TRBV5-4
J: TRBJ1-2
CDR3: CASSSTGLVYGYTF
DNA: TGTGCCAGCAGCTCCACAGGGCTGGTCTATGGCTACACCTTC

size: NA
D: TRBD2
V: TRBV10-3
J: TRBJ2-2
CDR3: CAISETSGAAGELFF
DNA: TGTGCCATCAGTGAGACTAGCGGGGCGGCCGGGGAGCTGTTTTTT

size: NA
D: NA
V: TRBV2
J: TRBJ1-1
CDR3: CASSEAREAFF
DNA: TGTGCCAGCAGTGAGGCCAGGGAAGCTTTCTTT

size: NA
D: NA
V: TRBV19
J: TRBJ1-2
CDR3: CASSIDRGDSSYGYTF
DNA: TGTGCCAGTAGTATAGATAGGGGCGACAGCTCCTATGGCTACACCTTC

size: NA
D: TRBD2
V: TRBV15
J: TRBJ2-1
CDR3: CATSRDSGLSYNEQFF
DNA: TGTGCCACCAGCAGAGATAGCGGGCTGTCCTACAATGAGCAGTTCTTC

size: NA
D: TRBD1
V: TRBV27
J: TRBJ2-2
CDR3: CASSYSGTANTGELFF
DNA: TGTGCCAGCAGTTACTCCGGGACAGCGAACACCGGGGAGCTGTTTTTT

size: NA
D: NA
V: TRBV5-4
J: TRBJ2-1
CDR3: CASSLTAGRNNEQFF
DNA: TGTGCCAGCAGCTTAACGGCGGGACGTAACAATGAGCAGTTCTTC

size: once
D: NA
V: TRBV9
J: TRBJ1-3
CDR3: CASSVLPGDGNTIYF
DNA: TGTGCCAGCAGCGTACTGCCAGGGGATGGAAACACCATATATTTT

size: NA
D: NA
V: TRBV7-9
J: TRBJ2-7
CDR3: CASSPHRDPPEQYF
DNA: TGTGCCAGCAGCCCGCACCGGGATCCACCCGAGCAGTACTTC

size: NA
D: NA
V: TRBV29-1
J: TRBJ1-1
CDR3: CSVAGWTEAFF
DNA: TGCAGCGTTGCAGGGTGGACTGAAGCTTTCTTT

size: NA
D: TRBD2
V: TRBV27
J: TRBJ2-5
CDR3: CASRNGLAGGTQYF
DNA: TGTGCCAGCAGGAACGGACTAGCGGGAGGGACCCAGTACTTC

size: NA
D: TRBD2
V: TRBV10-3
J: TRBJ2-3
CDR3: CATTSGTSTDTQYF
DNA: TGTGCCACGACTAGCGGCACTAGCACAGATACGCAGTATTTT

size: NA
D: TRBD2
V: TRBV5-4
J: TRBJ2-3
CDR3: CASSVAGPGADTQYF
DNA: TGTGCCAGCAGCGTAGCGGGGCCCGGAGCAGATACGCAGTATTTT

size: NA
D: TRBD2
V: TRBV7-6
J: TRBJ2-7
CDR3: CASSSGLAGSYEQYF
DNA: TGTGCCAGCAGCTCAGGACTAGCGGGGTCCTACGAGCAGTACTTC

size: NA
D: TRBD1
V: TRBV28
J: TRBJ1-1
CDR3: CASSLNRGWVAFF
DNA: TGTGCCAGCAGTTTAAACAGGGGATGGGTGGCTTTCTTT

size: NA
D: TRBD1
V: TRBV29-1
J: TRBJ2-2
CDR3: CSARQGRLTGELFF
DNA: TGCAGCGCCCGACAGGGAAGGTTGACCGGGGAGCTGTTTTTT

size: NA
D: NA
V: TRBV5-6
J: TRBJ1-2
CDR3: CASSLAQGHGYTF
DNA: TGTGCCAGCAGCTTGGCGCAGGGTCATGGCTACACCTTC

size: NA
D: NA
V: TRBV30
J: TRBJ1-3
CDR3: CAWNTDLSSGNTIYF
DNA: TGTGCCTGGAACACCGACTTAAGCTCTGGAAACACCATATATTTT

size: NA
D: TRBD1
V: TRBV11-2
J: TRBJ1-1
CDR3: CASSPPGQKNTEAFF
DNA: TGTGCCAGCAGCCCACCGGGACAGAAGAACACTGAAGCTTTCTTT

size: NA
D: NA
V: TRBV18
J: TRBJ2-7
CDR3: CASSRGQSSYEQYF
DNA: TGTGCCAGCTCCCGCGGACAGAGCTCCTACGAGCAGTACTTC

size: NA
D: NA
V: TRBV7-9
J: TRBJ2-7
CDR3: CASSPTVQGYEQYF
DNA: TGTGCCAGCAGCCCCACCGTACAGGGCTACGAGCAGTACTTC

size: once
D: NA
V: TRBV5-1
J: TRBJ2-7
CDR3: CASSPRTGGASYEQYF
DNA: TGCGCCAGCAGCCCCAGGACAGGAGGGGCCTCCTACGAGCAGTACTTC

size: NA
D: TRBD2
V: TRBV7-9
J: TRBJ2-1
CDR3: CASSSLAGGDNEQFF
DNA: TGTGCCAGCAGCTCCCTAGCGGGAGGTGACAATGAGCAGTTCTTC

size: NA
D: NA
V: TRBV27
J: TRBJ1-2
CDR3: CASSWSRGNYGYTF
DNA: TGTGCCAGCAGTTGGTCCAGGGGTAACTATGGCTACACCTTC

size: NA
D: TRBD2
V: TRBV2
J: TRBJ2-3
CDR3: CASGGELARTDTQYF
DNA: TGTGCCAGCGGGGGGGAACTAGCGCGCACAGATACGCAGTATTTT

size: NA
D: NA
V: TRBV4-1
J: TRBJ1-1
CDR3: CASTLGEGTEAFF
DNA: TGCGCCAGCACCCTAGGGGAGGGAACTGAAGCTTTCTTT

size: NA
D: NA
V: TRBV5-6
J: TRBJ2-7
CDR3: CASSLGQGPYEQYF
DNA: TGTGCCAGCAGCTTGGGGCAGGGGCCCTACGAGCAGTACTTC

size: NA
D: TRBD2
V: TRBV5-4
J: TRBJ2-1
CDR3: CASSRTSGIFNEQFF
DNA: TGTGCCAGCAGCCGTACTAGCGGGATTTTCAATGAGCAGTTCTTC

size: NA
D: NA
V: TRBV28
J: TRBJ2-7
CDR3: CASSLSGFSYEQYF
DNA: TGTGCCAGCAGTTTATCAGGGTTCTCCTACGAGCAGTACTTC

size: NA
D: NA
V: TRBV5-6
J: TRBJ1-2
CDR3: CASSLYRVAYGYTF
DNA: TGTGCCAGCAGCTTGTACAGGGTAGCCTATGGCTACACCTTC

size: few
D: TRBD2
V: TRBV2
J: TRBJ2-2
CDR3: CASRRTSGAGELFF
DNA: TGTGCCAGCAGGCGGACTAGTGGGGCCGGGGAGCTGTTTTTT

size: once
D: NA
V: TRBV9
J: TRBJ2-3
CDR3: CASSGRTTDTQYF
DNA: TGTGCCAGCAGCGGGAGGACTACAGATACGCAGTATTTT

size: NA
D: NA
V: TRBV6-5
J: TRBJ2-5
CDR3: CASSQSGIQETQYF
DNA: TGTGCCAGCAGCCAATCAGGGATCCAAGAGACCCAGTACTTC

size: NA
D: NA
V: TRBV11-2
J: TRBJ1-1
CDR3: CASSLAPGGTEAFF
DNA: TGTGCCAGCAGCTTAGCGCCGGGGGGCACTGAAGCTTTCTTT

size: NA
D: NA
V: TRBV28
J: TRBJ2-1
CDR3: CASSPNFYNEQFF
DNA: TGTGCCAGCAGCCCCAATTTCTACAATGAGCAGTTCTTC

size: NA
D: TRBD1
V: TRBV5-6
J: TRBJ2-5
CDR3: CASSLSGGLETQYF
DNA: TGTGCCAGCAGCTTATCAGGGGGTTTGGAGACCCAGTACTTC

size: NA
D: TRBD1
V: TRBV27
J: TRBJ2-7
CDR3: CASSRYPPGQSSYEQYF
DNA: TGTGCCAGCAGCAGATATCCCCCGGGACAGTCTTCTTACGAGCAGTACTTC